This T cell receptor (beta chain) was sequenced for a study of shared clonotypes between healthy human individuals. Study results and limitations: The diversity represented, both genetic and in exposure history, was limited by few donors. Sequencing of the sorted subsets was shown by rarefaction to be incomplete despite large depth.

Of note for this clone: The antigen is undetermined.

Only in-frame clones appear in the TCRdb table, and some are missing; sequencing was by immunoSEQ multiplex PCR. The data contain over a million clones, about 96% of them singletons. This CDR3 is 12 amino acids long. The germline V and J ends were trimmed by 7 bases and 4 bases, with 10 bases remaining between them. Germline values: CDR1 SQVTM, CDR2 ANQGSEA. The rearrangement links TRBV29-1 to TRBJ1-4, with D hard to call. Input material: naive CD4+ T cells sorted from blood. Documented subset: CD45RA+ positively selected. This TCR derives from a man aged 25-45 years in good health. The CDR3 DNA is TGCAGCGCCAGTCTTTATAATGAAAAACTGTTTTTT. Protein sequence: CSASLYNEKLFF.